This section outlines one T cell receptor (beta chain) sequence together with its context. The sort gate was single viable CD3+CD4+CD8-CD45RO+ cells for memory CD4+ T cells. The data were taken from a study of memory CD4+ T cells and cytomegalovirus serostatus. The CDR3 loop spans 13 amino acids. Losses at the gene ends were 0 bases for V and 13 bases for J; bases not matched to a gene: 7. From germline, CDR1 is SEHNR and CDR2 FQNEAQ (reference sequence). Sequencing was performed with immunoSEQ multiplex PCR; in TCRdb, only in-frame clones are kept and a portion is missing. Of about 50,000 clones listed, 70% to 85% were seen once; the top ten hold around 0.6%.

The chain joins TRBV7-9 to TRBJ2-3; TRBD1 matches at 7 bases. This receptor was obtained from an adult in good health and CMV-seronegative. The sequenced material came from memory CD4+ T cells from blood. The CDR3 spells CASSLAPTGREYF. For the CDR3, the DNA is TGTGCCAGCAGCTTAGCTCCGACAGGGCGGGAGTATTTT.